The entry below describes one TCR beta chain. As yet, its antigen is unknown. The data derive from a study of shared clonotypes between healthy human individuals. The study drew all its donors from Caucasian adults living in Nashville, Tennessee. Whole-study findings and limits: In general, naive subsets displayed greater estimated richness than memory subsets did.

TCRdb's table, derived via immunoSEQ multiplex PCR, lists solely in-frame clones and lacks some. Of 2 million to 2.5 million clones listed, 90% to 96% were seen once; the top ten hold around 0.13%. CDR1 is SGHAT and CDR2 is FQNNGV in the germline V gene. This CDR3 spans 13 amino acids. Trimming took 6 bases from V and 9 from J, leaving 14 bases between them. This rearrangement joins TRBV11-2 to TRBJ2-2; D remains unclear. The sequencing input was naive CD4+ T cells sorted from blood. The subset here: CD45RA+ positively selected. The TCR comes from a man between 18 and 35 years old in good health. CDR3 DNA sequence: TGTGCCAGCAGTTTCATGTGGGTGCGGGAGCTGTTTTTT. It encodes CASSFMWVRELFF.